The 26 T cell receptor beta chains reported below all come from one sample, sequenced in a study of shared clonotypes between healthy human individuals. This table comes from immunoSEQ multiplex PCR, and its TCRdb copy is limited to in-frame clones, with some not included. Here the sample spans some 2.4 million clones, roughly 93% being singletons. The specimen was naive CD4+ T cells from PBMCs. Subset given: CD45RA+ positively selected. These receptors all come from a man between 18 and 29 years old in good health. Some clones in this sample may be carry-over from other donors' samples.

The chain has TRBV6-1 and TRBJ2-7; D possibly uses TRBD1 or TRBD2 (6 bases each). Germline CDR1 and CDR2: MNHNS and SASEGT. V was clipped by 2 bases and J by 2 bases, with 16 bases between them. This CDR3 spans 16 amino acids. The CDR3 region has the DNA TGTGCCAGCAGTGAAAGTAGGGGGGACTCCCCCTACGAGCAGTACTTC. Amino acid sequence: CASSESRGDSPYEQYF.

The chain carries TRBV28 and TRBJ2-1; TRBD2 aligns across 11 bases. Germline lookup yields CDR1 MDHEN and CDR2 SYDVKM. The CDR3 is made up of 16 amino acids. V lost 7 bases and J lost 2; bases outside the gene matches: 7. The CDR3 DNA reads TGTGCCAGCACCTTACTAGCGGGAGTTCCCTACAATGAGCAGTTCTTC. Amino acids: CASTLLAGVPYNEQFF.

V is TRBV9 and J is TRBJ2-3; maybe TRBD1 (7 bases). The CDR3 length is 15 residues. Germline lookup yields CDR1 SGDLS and CDR2 YYNGEE. The V end was cut by 4 bases, the J end by 10 bases, with 22 bases between. CDR3: CASSPRGDVNGAQYF. CDR3 DNA: TGTGCCAGCAGCCCCAGGGGGGATGTCAACGGGGCGCAGTATTTT.

Note on this clone: The same CDR3 can be traced to other DNA sequences in this sample. The chain couples TRBV7-6 to TRBJ2-3; D remains unclear. This CDR3 is 14 amino acids long. V lost 2 bases and J lost 1, with 7 bases in between. Germline V lookup: CDR1 SGHVS, CDR2 FNYEAQ. CDR3 sequence (DNA): TGTGCCAGCAGCTTAATTCGGGGCACAGATACGCAGTATTTT. Translating it yields CASSLIRGTDTQYF.

The chain carries TRBV19 and TRBJ2-2; 8 bases line up with TRBD1. The V gene's germline CDR1 is LNHDA and CDR2 SQIVND (reference sequence). There are 16 residues in the CDR3. The trim removed 6 bases at V and 4 bases at J, leaving 10 bases unmatched. CDR3 sequence reads: CASRSPQGATTGELFF. As DNA, the CDR3 is TGTGCCAGTAGATCCCCCCAGGGGGCTACCACCGGGGAGCTGTTTTTT.

The chain recombines TRBV14 with TRBJ2-7, with 7 nucleotides matching TRBD1. The CDR3 length is 15 residues. V shed 3 bases, J shed 3 bases, and the junction held 8 bases outside the gene matches. Per germline, CDR1 SGHDN and CDR2 FVKESK. The CDR3 DNA reads as TGTGCCAGCAGCCAGTGGGTGGACAGGAACTACGAGCAGTACTTC. The encoded protein is CASSQWVDRNYEQYF.

This clone was counted between two and nine times. The chain links TRBV28 to TRBJ1-5; D unresolved. Germline values: CDR1 MDHEN, CDR2 SYDVKM. V shed 3 bases and J shed 2 bases, with 14 bases lying between them. The CDR3 runs 16 residues. CDR3 DNA sequence: TGTGCCAGCAGTTTGGCGCGGTCGGCAGGCAATCAGCCCCAGCATTTT. Its translation: CASSLARSAGNQPQHF.

The sample holds one count of this clone. The chain recombines TRBV30 with TRBJ1-6; maybe TRBD1 (6 bases). V dropped 3 bases and J dropped 5 bases, with 11 bases sitting between them. Germline lookup yields CDR1 GTSNPN and CDR2 SVGIG (reference sequence). The CDR3 totals 14 residues. CDR3 coding DNA: TGTGCCTGGAGCCGGACAGATGATAATTCACCCCTCCACTTT. Its translation is CAWSRTDDNSPLHF.

The CDR3 spells CAWKRSGRGEYNEQFF. CDR3 DNA sequence: TGTGCCTGGAAACGCTCGGGCAGGGGCGAATACAATGAGCAGTTCTTC. The rearrangement joins TRBV30 to TRBJ2-1, with D possibly being TRBD1 (6 bases). The CDR3 consists of 16 residues. Germline CDR1 GTSNPN, CDR2 SVGIG (reference sequence). V lost 4 bases and J lost 4, with 20 bases in between.

This chain connects TRBV7-2 to TRBJ2-5; 7 bases are a match to TRBD1. Germline V gene lookup returns CDR1 SGHTA and CDR2 FQGNSA. The V gene end was trimmed by 2 bases and the J gene end by 4 bases; junction bases not matched to a gene: 1. The CDR3 contains 13 residues. DNA of the CDR3: TGTGCCAGCAGCTTAAAGGGGGCAGAGACCCAGTACTTC. This codes for CASSLKGAETQYF.

This chain uses TRBV11-3 with TRBJ2-7; 7 bases match TRBD1. V dropped 4 bases and J dropped 6; count of bases not matched to a gene: 3. CDR3 length: 12 residues. Germline V gene sequence: CDR1 SGHNT, CDR2 YENEEA. The CDR3, as DNA: TGTGCCAGCAGCTCGACAGGGACCGAGCAGTACTTC. Protein: CASSSTGTEQYF. The full variable domain, in which reference TRBV11-3 and TRBJ2-7 provide the parts outside the CDR3, is EAGVVQSPRYKIIEKKQPVAFWCNPISGHNTLYWYLQNLGQGPELLIRYENEEAVDDSQLPKDRFSAERLKGVDSTLKIQPAELGDSAVYLCASSSTGTEQYFGPGTRLTVT.

Remarks on this clone: No DNA is shown, since the ends of the CDR3 on it are uncertain; the CDR3 is the one TCRdb lists. The chain has TRBV4-3 and TRBJ2-5. Per the germline V gene, CDR1 is LGHNA and CDR2 is YSLEER. The CDR3 spans 12 residues, counting both ends. The CDR3 loop reads CARLSGPETQYF.

The chain has TRBV19 and TRBJ1-1; 7 nucleotides agree with TRBD1. The germline CDR1 and CDR2 sequences are LNHDA and SQIVND (reference sequence). Germline trimming cut 5 bases from V and 5 bases from J; bases unmatched to any gene: 5. CDR3 length equals 13 residues. The DNA for the CDR3 is TGTGCCAGTAGTGACACAGGGGAAACTGAAGCTTTCTTT. This gives the protein CASSDTGETEAFF.

For this clone: Other DNA sequences in the same sample also yield this CDR3. The chain carries TRBV28 and TRBJ2-1; 11 nucleotides match TRBD2. This CDR3 contains 15 residues. The germline V gene has CDR1 MDHEN and CDR2 SYDVKM. Trimming took 3 bases from V and 10 from J; bases not matched to a gene: 8. CDR3 nucleotides: TGTGCCAGCAGTTTCGGGCTAGCGGGAGGTTTAGAGCAGTTCTTC. It specifies CASSFGLAGGLEQFF.

The J gene is TRBJ1-4, the V gene TRBV9; D remains ambiguous. CDR3 length: 15 residues. Germline V gene lookup returns CDR1 SGDLS and CDR2 YYNGEE. The V gene lost 4 bases and the J gene lost 7 bases, with 17 bases spanning the gap. DNA of the CDR3: TGTGCCAGCAGCCCCCGCGGCTTGGCACCTGAAAAACTGTTTTTT. Translation gives CASSPRGLAPEKLFF.

V is TRBV2 and J is TRBJ2-7; 9 nucleotides match TRBD1. Germline lookup yields CDR1 SNHLY and CDR2 FYNNEI. The V gene end was trimmed by 6 bases and the J gene end by 5 bases; junction bases not matched to a gene: 8. The CDR3 contains 14 residues. CDR3 in DNA: TGTGCCAGCAGCGCCAACCGGGACAGGGACGAGCAGTACTTC. Protein product: CASSANRDRDEQYF. Together with reference TRBV2 and TRBJ2-7, the CDR3 gives the full variable domain: EPEVTQTPSHQVTQMGQEVILRCVPISNHLYFYWYRQILGQKVEFLVSFYNNEISEKSEIFDDQFSVERPDGSNFTLKIRSTKLEDSAMYFCASSANRDRDEQYFGPGTRLTVT.

The chain employs TRBV10-3 and TRBJ2-1; 7 bases line up with TRBD1. This CDR3 contains 15 residues. Germline-derived CDR1 and CDR2 are ENHRY and SYGVKD. J lost 7 bases, V lost 6 bases, and 12 bases had no gene match. CDR3 residues: CAIRAGQALGNEQFF. The CDR3 coding sequence is TGTGCCATCAGAGCCGGACAGGCCTTAGGGAATGAGCAGTTCTTC.

This clone has only one observation. The chain joins TRBV28 to TRBJ1-2, with 7 bases fitting TRBD1. With V trimmed by 8 bases and J by 2 bases, 8 bases remained unmatched. There are 14 residues in the CDR3. Germline V gene data show CDR1 as MDHEN and CDR2 as SYDVKM. Here the CDR3 reads CASVKGGSNYGYTF. The CDR3 nucleotides are TGTGCCAGCGTCAAAGGGGGCTCCAACTATGGCTACACCTTC.

This chain uses TRBV7-6 with TRBJ1-3, with D possibly TRBD1 on 6 matching bases. The CDR3 is 14 residues long. The germline V gene has CDR1 SGHVS and CDR2 FNYEAQ. The ends were cut back, 7 bases at V and 1 base at J, with 11 bases in the middle. The CDR3 sequence: CASTDTGSGNTIYF. For the CDR3, the DNA is TGTGCCAGCACCGATACAGGGTCTGGAAACACCATATATTTT. Full variable domain (remainder filled in from reference TRBV7-6 and TRBJ1-3): GAGVSQSPRYKVTKRGQDVALRCDPISGHVSLYWYRQALGQGPEFLTYFNYEAQQDKSGLPNDRFSAERPEGSISTLTIQRTEQRDSAMYRCASTDTGSGNTIYFGEGSWLTVV.

This clone appeared a few times. The chain carries TRBV2 and TRBJ1-1; D remains ambiguous. There are 13 residues in the CDR3. CDR1 is SNHLY, CDR2 FYNNEI, per germline. V was pared by 10 bases and J by 0 bases, with 12 bases between. The CDR3 nucleotides are TGTGCCACCACGCTGGGCGTGAACACTGAAGCTTTCTTT. The encoded protein is CATTLGVNTEAFF.

The rearrangement links TRBV28 to TRBJ1-2; 7 bases are shared with TRBD1. V dropped 2 bases and J dropped 7; count of bases not matched to a gene: 7. Germline V gene data show CDR1 as MDHEN and CDR2 as SYDVKM. The CDR3 runs to 14 residues. The CDR3 DNA reads as TGTGCCAGCAGTTTACGGAACAGGGGTGGTGGCTACACCTTC. Protein sequence: CASSLRNRGGGYTF.

The chain couples TRBV4-3 to TRBJ2-1; D remains unclear. Germline lookup yields CDR1 LGHNA and CDR2 YSLEER. The CDR3 consists of 12 residues. The ends were cut back, 2 bases at V and 10 bases at J, with 9 bases in the middle. The CDR3 protein is CASSQPDGEQFF. For the CDR3, the DNA is TGCGCCAGCAGCCAACCGGACGGGGAGCAGTTCTTC.

J is TRBJ1-1 and V is TRBV7-9, with unresolved D. Germline V gene sequence: CDR1 SEHNR, CDR2 FQNEAQ (reference sequence). This CDR3 is built from 13 residues. With 4 bases removed from V and 3 bases from J, the gap between germline ends came to 9 bases. In nucleotides, the CDR3 is TGTGCCAGCAGCTCCCCAGGAGACACTGAAGCTTTCTTT. Its translation is CASSSPGDTEAFF.

This chain uses TRBV9 with TRBJ2-1; 11 nucleotides align to TRBD2. From germline, CDR1 is SGDLS and CDR2 YYNGEE. The CDR3 runs to 15 residues. V trimming: 5 bases; J trimming: 6 bases; junction bases outside the gene matches: 7. DNA of the CDR3: TGTGCCAGCAGGAAGGGACTAGCGGAACCCAATGAGCAGTTCTTC. Translation gives CASRKGLAEPNEQFF.

Comment on this clone: The sample has other DNA sequences that encode this CDR3 too. V usage is TRBV18 and J usage is TRBJ2-5; D is undetermined. CDR1 and CDR2 from the germline V gene are KGHSH and LQKENI. The CDR3 is 12 residues long. V was cut by 2 bases and J by 4 bases, with 5 bases left in between. Here the CDR3 reads CASSPVGETQYF. CDR3 DNA: TGTGCCAGCTCACCAGTAGGAGAGACCCAGTACTTC.

The gene calls are TRBV2 and TRBJ1-1; 8 positions match TRBD1. This CDR3 contains 14 residues. Per germline, CDR1 SNHLY and CDR2 FYNNEI. V lost 8 bases and J lost 8; bases outside the gene matches: 13. The chain's CDR3 is CASGGDRFAPEAFF. In DNA form, the CDR3 reads TGTGCCAGCGGGGGGGACAGGTTTGCCCCCGAAGCTTTCTTT.